Presented here are 8 T cell receptor beta chains from one specimen sequenced in a study of OX40 agonist ivuxolimab in advanced cancers. Repertoires were generated with immunoSEQ multiplex PCR, while TCRdb's copy carries only in-frame clones and drops some. The table lists about 58,000 clones, roughly four fifths of them singletons, with less than 3.5% in the top ten. The source material was CD4+ or CD8+ T cells sorted from blood, sampled in a trial of the OX40 agonist ivuxolimab. These receptors came from an adult with an advanced solid tumor such as melanoma, head and neck, liver or kidney cancer.

In the case of this clone: One end of the junction is discordant with germline, which a read error may explain. This rearrangement joins TRBV6-1 to TRBJ2-7, with D unclear. The CDR3 loop spans 12 amino acids. Per the germline V gene, CDR1 is MNHNS and CDR2 is SASEGT. CDR3 in DNA: TGTGCCGGCAGTGATTCGGGCTACGAGCAGTACTTC. This translates into CAGSDSGYEQYF.

The gene calls are TRBV11-2 and TRBJ2-1; D gene ambiguous. The CDR3 spans 13 residues. From germline, CDR1 is SGHAT and CDR2 FQNNGV. Trimming pared 4 bases from V and 9 bases from J, leaving 13 bases between. CDR3 amino acids: CASSSQLHGEQFF. CDR3 sequence (DNA): TGTGCCAGCAGCTCTCAGTTGCACGGTGAGCAGTTCTTC. The whole variable domain, filled in from reference TRBV11-2 and TRBJ2-1, reads EAGVAQSPRYKIIEKRQSVAFWCNPISGHATLYWYQQILGQGPKLLIQFQNNGVVDDSQLPKDRFSAERLKGVDSTLKIQPAKLEDSAVYLCASSSQLHGEQFFGPGTRLTVL.

The chain has TRBV15 and TRBJ1-2, with D uncertain. CDR3 length: 14 amino acids. With 1 base removed from V and 1 base from J, the gap between germline ends came to 7 bases. Germline assignment: CDR1 LNHNV and CDR2 YYDKDF (reference sequence). CDR3 in amino acids: CATSRARINYGYTF. DNA of the CDR3: TGTGCCACCAGCAGAGCCAGGATTAACTATGGCTACACCTTC.

J is TRBJ1-3 and V is TRBV6-5; D ambiguous. CDR3 length equals 15 residues. Trimming took 7 bases from V and 8 from J, leaving 21 bases between them. Germline V gene sequence: CDR1 MNHEY, CDR2 SVGAGI. CDR3 bases: TGTGCCAGCACTCCCCGAGGGCCCGGTCGCGACACCATATATTTT. This gives the protein CASTPRGPGRDTIYF.

This clone was recorded at least ten times. This rearrangement joins TRBV30 to TRBJ2-3; possibly TRBD2 for D (5 bases). This CDR3 spans 11 amino acids. Germline CDR1 GTSNPN, CDR2 SVGIG (reference sequence). V lost 1 base to trimming and J lost 6 bases, with 5 bases between them. The CDR3 DNA follows: TGTGCCTGGAGTGCGGGGGATACGCAGTATTTT. Translated: CAWSAGDTQYF.

Of note for this clone: The sample carries other DNA sequences with the same CDR3. This rearrangement joins TRBV5-1 to TRBJ1-6; TRBD1 matches at 7 bases. Losses at the gene ends were 1 base for V and 2 bases for J; bases not matched to a gene: 9. Germline CDR1 is SGHRS and CDR2 is YFSETQ. The CDR3 runs to 18 residues. The CDR3: CASSLREQGTAYNSPLHF. CDR3 DNA: TGCGCCAGCAGCTTGAGAGAACAGGGGACGGCCTATAATTCACCCCTCCACTTT.

Only one count was recorded for this clone. The rearrangement links TRBV23-1 to TRBJ1-5; D gene unclear. TRBV23-1 is designated an ORF whose function remains uncertain. The CDR3 runs 15 residues. V was trimmed by 2 bases and J by 2 bases, leaving 10 bases between them. The CDR3 is CASSQKHWGNQPQHF. The CDR3 nucleotides are TGCGCCAGCAGTCAAAAACATTGGGGCAATCAGCCCCAGCATTTT.

This chain joins TRBV4-2 and TRBJ1-5; possibly TRBD1 for D (5 bases). V dropped 4 bases and J dropped 5 bases, with 18 bases sitting between them. The length of the CDR3 is 16 residues. Germline CDR1 is LGHNA and CDR2 is YNFKEQ. In DNA, the CDR3 is TGTGCCAGCAGCCTACGTAGCGGGGCAGGTGATCAGCCCCAGCATTTT. This codes for CASSLRSGAGDQPQHF.